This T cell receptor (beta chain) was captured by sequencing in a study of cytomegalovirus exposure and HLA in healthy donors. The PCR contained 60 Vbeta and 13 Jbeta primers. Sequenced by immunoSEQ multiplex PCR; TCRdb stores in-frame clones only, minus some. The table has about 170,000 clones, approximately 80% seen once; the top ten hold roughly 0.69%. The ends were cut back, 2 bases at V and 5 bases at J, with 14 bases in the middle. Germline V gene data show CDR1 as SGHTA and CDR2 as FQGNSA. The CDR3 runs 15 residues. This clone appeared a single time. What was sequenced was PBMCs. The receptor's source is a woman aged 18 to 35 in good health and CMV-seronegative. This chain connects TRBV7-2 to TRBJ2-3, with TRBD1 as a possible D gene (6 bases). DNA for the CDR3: TGTGCCAGCAGCTTAAGTCAAACAGGGCGAGATACGCAGTATTTT. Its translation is CASSLSQTGRDTQYF.